A single sample gave rise to the 17 T cell receptor beta chains below, sequenced in a study of T cell clonality in common variable immunodeficiency. Data came from immunoSEQ multiplex PCR; TCRdb stores just in-frame clones and leaves some out. The sample has 40,000 to 45,000 clones, none seen only once. Sequencing used peripheral blood mononuclear cells. The origin of the receptors is a person aged 18 to 75 in good health.

Ten or more counts support this clone. The read ends 3 residues shy of where the CDR3 ends; the end is completed using the germline J gene. V usage is TRBV12-5 and J usage is TRBJ2-5; 9 bases align to TRBD1. There are 14 residues in the CDR3. Per the germline V gene, CDR1 is LGHNT and CDR2 is FRNRAP. Germline trimming cut 6 bases from V and 4 bases from J; bases unmatched to any gene: 6. The CDR3 region is CASGVGTGRETQYF. The sequenced CDR3 bases are TGTGCTAGTGGCGTAGGGACAGGGAGAGAGACC.

This clone was seen many times. The observed sequence ends 3 residues before the CDR3 terminus, with the missing tail filled in from the germline J gene. The same CDR3 arises from other DNA sequences in this sample as well. The chain employs TRBV5-1 and TRBJ1-1, with 7 bases lining up with TRBD1. Looked up from germline, CDR1 is SGHRS and CDR2 is YFSETQ. The length of the CDR3 is 15 residues. J lost 0 bases, V lost 7 bases, and 9 bases had no gene match. The CDR3 protein is CASGLGGGMNTEAFF. The CDR3 DNA, read in part, is TGCGCCAGCGGCCTTGGAGGGGGCATGAACACTGAA.

This clone appeared many times. The read finishes 3 residues shy of the CDR3 end, and the germline J gene is used to complete it. The chain uses TRBV28 and TRBJ2-7, with 8 positions matching TRBD1. Germline V gives CDR1 MDHEN, CDR2 SYDVKM. The CDR3 loop spans 14 amino acids. With V trimmed by 5 bases and J by 0 bases, 3 bases remained unmatched. The CDR3 bases that were read are TGTGCCAGCAGTCTACAGGGGGGCTCCTACGAG. This gives the protein CASSLQGGSYE. The CDR3 reads in full as CASSLQGGSYEQYF.

This clone was seen only a few times. The read ends 3 residues before the CDR3 terminus; that terminus is restored from the germline J gene. This chain connects TRBV11-2 to TRBJ1-3, with 8 bases identical to TRBD1. CDR3 length equals 15 residues. With 5 bases clipped from V and 1 base from J, the junction kept 4 bases outside the gene matches. Germline assignment: CDR1 SGHAT and CDR2 FQNNGV. The CDR3 reads CASSRDRGSGNTIYF. CDR3 DNA, as far as it was read: TGTGCCAGCAGCAGAGACAGGGGATCTGGAAACACC.

This clone was counted at least ten times. The read ends 3 residues shy of where the CDR3 ends; the end is completed using the germline J gene. The V call is TRBV5-1, the J call TRBJ2-2, with 7 nucleotides matching TRBD1. Germline V lookup: CDR1 SGHRS, CDR2 YFSETQ. The junction had 6 bases not matched to a gene; V was cut back by 1 base and J by 6 bases. The CDR3 sequence is 15 residues long. The sequenced CDR3 bases are TGCGCCAGCAGCTTGACGGGAACAGGGGCCGGGGAG. Encoded protein: CASSLTGTGAGE. The full CDR3 is CASSLTGTGAGELFF.

This clone was counted many times. The read terminates 3 residues before the CDR3 end, so the remaining end is supplied by the germline J gene. This chain connects TRBV20-1 to TRBJ2-2; 12 bases line up with TRBD2. CDR1 and CDR2 (germline): DFQATT, SNEGSKA (reference sequence). Unmatched junction bases numbered 5, after V lost 6 bases and J lost 3 bases. The CDR3 extends over 15 amino acids. The CDR3 reads CSANGLAGHTGELFF. The part of the CDR3 DNA that was read is TGCAGTGCAAATGGACTAGCGGGACACACCGGGGAG.

At least ten counts were recorded for this clone. The read terminates 3 residues before the CDR3 end, so the remaining end is supplied by the germline J gene. The chain carries TRBV20-1 and TRBJ1-1; TRBD1 aligns across 7 bases. CDR3 size: 14 residues. The germline V gene encodes CDR1 DFQATT and CDR2 SNEGSKA (reference sequence). Unmatched junction bases numbered 8, after V lost 6 bases and J lost 1 base. CDR3 loop: CSANRDSANTEAFF. The DNA read from the CDR3 is TGCAGTGCGAACCGGGACAGCGCGAACACTGAA.

The table lists this clone with many counts. The CDR3 end is not reached by the read, which stops 3 residues before it; the germline J gene fills it in. The chain uses TRBV19 and TRBJ2-7, with TRBD2 as a possible D gene (5 bases). The germline CDR1 and CDR2 sequences are LNHDA and SQIVND (reference sequence). This CDR3 contains 13 residues. The ends were cut back, 11 bases at V and 6 bases at J, with 20 bases in the middle. Partial CDR3 DNA: TGTGCCTCGGGGTACCCTCCCTATGGCGAG. It specifies CASGYPPYGE. The entire CDR3 protein is CASGYPPYGEQYF.

There are many counts of this clone. The read terminates 3 residues before the CDR3 end, so the remaining end is supplied by the germline J gene. This rearrangement joins TRBV11-2 to TRBJ2-3; D ambiguous. Trimming cost V 0 bases and J 6 bases, with 10 bases left between them. The CDR3 runs 14 residues. Germline CDR1 reads SGHAT; CDR2 reads FQNNGV. The CDR3 is CASSLDTNSDTQYF. The CDR3 DNA, read in part, is TGTGCCAGCAGCTTAGATACGAACTCTGATACG.

This clone was seen repeatedly, ten times or more. The observed sequence ends 3 residues before the CDR3 terminus, with the missing tail filled in from the germline J gene. The genes are TRBV5-6 and TRBJ2-3, with 8 bases that match TRBD1. Germline CDR1 and CDR2: SGHDT and YYEEEE. The CDR3 covers 15 residues. With V trimmed by 2 bases and J by 1 base, 3 bases remained unmatched. The sequenced part of the CDR3 DNA is TGTGCCAGCAGCTTCCCAGGGGGCGGCACAGATACG. It codes for CASSFPGGGTDT. The CDR3, in full, reads CASSFPGGGTDTQYF. The full variable domain, with the rest looked up from reference TRBV5-6 and TRBJ2-3, is DAGVTQSPTHLIKTRGQQVTLRCSPKSGHDTVSWYQQALGQGPQFIFQYYEEEERQRGNFPDRFSGHQFPNYSSELNVNALLLGDSALYLCASSFPGGGTDTQYFGPGTRLTVL.

This clone was counted ten times or more. Coverage ceases 3 residues before the CDR3 finishes, and the germline J gene fills in the end. The J gene is TRBJ2-1, the V gene TRBV5-1; 8 nucleotides align to TRBD2. Germline V gene sequence: CDR1 SGHRS, CDR2 YFSETQ. The CDR3 has 15 residues. Trimming took 7 bases from V and 8 from J; bases not matched to a gene: 14. The CDR3 sequence is CASSPGSGSGDEQFF. Partial CDR3 DNA: TGCGCCAGCTCCCCGGGGAGCGGGAGTGGGGATGAG.

There are many counts of this clone. The sequence runs out 3 residues before the end of the CDR3; the remainder is reconstructed from the germline J gene. The chain is built from TRBV15 and TRBJ2-7, with 8 positions matching TRBD1. Germline V gene sequence: CDR1 LNHNV, CDR2 YYDKDF (reference sequence). The ends lost 5 bases at V and 0 bases at J; junction bases unmatched: 6. The CDR3 has 15 residues. The CDR3 bases that were read are TGTGCCACCAGCTCGGACAGGGCGGGCTCCTACGAG. It specifies CATSSDRAGSYE. The whole CDR3 is CATSSDRAGSYEQYF.

This clone was seen many times. This CDR3 reads CASSPLLNTDTQYF. The sequenced CDR3 bases are TGTGCCAGCTCACCACTACTAAACACAGATACG. The chain uses TRBV18 and TRBJ2-3; D unresolved. The read terminates 3 residues ahead of where the CDR3 ends, so the germline J gene completes it. Germline V gene data show CDR1 as KGHSH and CDR2 as LQKENI. The CDR3 has 14 amino acids. The V and J ends lost 1 base and 2 bases respectively, with 7 bases between them.

There are many counts of this clone. The read gets to within 3 residues of the CDR3 end, and the germline J gene fills in the rest. The chain combines TRBV5-1 with TRBJ2-1; 8 bases are a match to TRBD1. Trimming took 0 bases from V and 4 from J; bases not matched to a gene: 6. There are 16 residues in the CDR3. Germline CDR1 is SGHRS and CDR2 is YFSETQ. The CDR3 protein is CASSLVTGGPYNEQFF. CDR3 bases read: TGCGCCAGCAGCTTGGTAACAGGGGGACCTTACAATGAG.

This clone was counted ten times or more. Read data end 3 residues before the CDR3 end; the end is taken from the germline J gene. The chain has TRBV29-1 and TRBJ2-7; possible D gene TRBD1, 5 bases. The CDR3 loop spans 12 amino acids. V lost 2 bases, J lost 1 base, and 6 bases lay in between. Germline V CDR1 and CDR2: SQVTM, ANQGSEA. The CDR3 loop reads CSVETGSYEQYF. The CDR3 bases that were read are TGCAGCGTTGAAACAGGTTCCTACGAG.

The sample holds many counts of this clone. The read finishes 3 residues shy of the CDR3 end, and the germline J gene is used to complete it. The rearrangement links TRBV19 to TRBJ1-5, with D tentatively TRBD1 (6 bases). This CDR3 is 18 amino acids long. V lost 2 bases, J lost 4 bases, and 21 bases lay in between. From germline, CDR1 is LNHDA and CDR2 SQIVND (reference sequence). The sequenced CDR3 bases are TGTGCCAGTAGTATAACCCTTCGACAGGTCGGCAATAATCAGCCC. This encodes CASSITLRQVGNNQP. In full, the CDR3 reads CASSITLRQVGNNQPQHF.

Points on this clone: The CDR3 end falls 3 residues outside the read, so it is completed with the germline J gene. This chain connects TRBV2 to TRBJ1-5, with D perhaps TRBD1 (6 bases). This CDR3 is 13 amino acids long. Trimming shortened V by 7 bases and J by 6 bases, and 13 bases separated the two germline ends. Germline CDR1 SNHLY, CDR2 FYNNEI. The sequenced CDR3 bases are TGTGCCAGCAAACCGGGAGGGGGTCAGCCC. It encodes CASKPGGGQP. The CDR3 as a whole reads CASKPGGGQPQHF.